This T cell receptor beta chain was profiled in a study of CD8 T cells in ankylosing spondylitis. Study-level results: Clones linked to disease were reported to show significant enrichment in matched ankylosing spondylitis synovial fluid.

There are many counts of this clonotype. The antigen is not known. An end of the junction differs from the germline gene, which may be a read error. Per germline, CDR1 SGHRS and CDR2 YFSETQ. The CDR3 contains 14 residues. Using its own MiXCR run on the 5' RACE reads, TCRdb lists one record per CDR3 protein. There are around 340,000 distinct CDR3 sequences in the sample; roughly 14% occur only once, and 0.9% to 1.2% lies in the top ten. Material for sequencing was blood, either unsorted or a sorted T cell fraction (not recorded which). The chain employs TRBV5-1 and TRBJ1-1, with D possibly TRBD1 on 6 matching bases. This clonotype was obtained from a male donor with ankylosing spondylitis or in good health (not recorded which). The CDR3 is CASSLAGQNTEAFF. In DNA form, the CDR3 reads TGTGCCAGCAGTTTAGCGGGACAGAACACTGAAGCTTTCTTT.